One sample yielded the 17 T cell receptor beta chains listed below, sequenced in a study of blood T cell repertoires in COVID-19. Repertoires were generated with immunoSEQ multiplex PCR, while TCRdb's copy carries only in-frame clones and drops some. The table has 68,000 or so clones, 65% to 85% seen once. The source material was peripheral blood. The receptors stem from a human donor in a cohort sampled during active COVID-19.

This rearrangement joins TRBV11-3 to TRBJ1-1; perhaps TRBD1 as D (5 bases). The CDR3 has 9 residues. V lost 10 bases to trimming and J lost 5 bases, with 5 bases between them. Germline V CDR1 and CDR2: SGHNT, YENEEA. This CDR3 is CATGTEAFF. The CDR3, as DNA: TGTGCCACAGGGACTGAAGCTTTCTTT.

The CDR3 bases are TGTGCCAGCAGAGACGCTCAGGGTATGGGTCAGCCCCAGCATTTT. It translates to CASRDAQGMGQPQHF. The genes are TRBV7-3 and TRBJ1-5; maybe TRBD1 (5 bases). This CDR3 is built from 15 residues. Germline lookup yields CDR1 SGHTA and CDR2 FQGTGA. Trimming took 6 bases from V and 6 from J, leaving 18 bases between them. Filled out from reference TRBV7-3 and TRBJ1-5, the complete variable domain reads GAGVSQTPSNKVTEKGKYVELRCDPISGHTALYWYRQSLGQGPEFLIYFQGTGAADDSGLPNDRFFAVRPEGSVSTLKIQRTERGDSAVYLCASRDAQGMGQPQHFGDGTRLSIL.

V usage is TRBV5-4 and J usage is TRBJ1-4; D unclear. Between the trimmed V and J ends, which lost 6 bases and 7 bases, there was a span of 19 bases. This CDR3 comprises 15 residues. Germline assignment: CDR1 SGHNT and CDR2 YYREEE (reference sequence). In nucleotides, the CDR3 is TGTGCCAGCAACTCAAGGTCCCGGTCGGGTGAAAAACTGTTTTTT. This sequence encodes CASNSRSRSGEKLFF. Combining the CDR3 with reference TRBV5-4 and TRBJ1-4 gives the whole variable domain ETGVTQSPTHLIKTRGQQVTLRCSSQSGHNTVSWYQQALGQGPQFIFQYYREEENGRGNFPPRFSGLQFPNYSSELNVNALELDDSALYLCASNSRSRSGEKLFFGSGTQLSVL.

This chain links TRBV11-3 with TRBJ1-1; D remains ambiguous. Per the germline V gene, CDR1 is SGHNT and CDR2 is YENEEA. This CDR3 has 15 amino acids. Trimming pared 6 bases from V and 4 bases from J, leaving 18 bases between. The CDR3 nucleotides read TGTGCCAGCAGGCGACACCTCATCCAAAGCACTGAAGCTTTCTTT. It specifies CASRRHLIQSTEAFF.

The chain is built from TRBV2 and TRBJ2-5; 9 nucleotides line up with TRBD1. Germline-derived CDR1 and CDR2 are SNHLY and FYNNEI. The CDR3 length is 14 residues. After removal of 4 bases from V and 7 bases from J, the junction contained 7 bases not matched to a gene. The CDR3 loop is CASSGDRATGTQYF. DNA of the CDR3: TGTGCCAGCAGTGGGGACAGGGCAACAGGGACCCAGTACTTC. The entire variable domain, with the rest obtained from reference TRBV2 and TRBJ2-5, is as follows: EPEVTQTPSHQVTQMGQEVILRCVPISNHLYFYWYRQILGQKVEFLVSFYNNEISEKSEIFDDQFSVERPDGSNFTLKIRSTKLEDSAMYFCASSGDRATGTQYFGPGTRLLVL.

The chain uses TRBV27 and TRBJ2-7; 13 nucleotides match TRBD2. V shed 3 bases and J 7 bases; nucleotides not matched to a gene: 6. CDR1 and CDR2 from the germline V gene are MNHEY and SMNVEV (reference sequence). The CDR3 runs to 15 residues. The CDR3 nucleotides are TGTGCCAGCAGTTTTTTATCGGGACTAGCGGGGGAGCAGTACTTC. This sequence encodes CASSFLSGLAGEQYF.

V is TRBV6-5 and J is TRBJ1-2; the D gene is possibly TRBD1 (6 bases). The CDR3 consists of 14 residues. Per the germline V gene, CDR1 is MNHEY and CDR2 is SVGAGI. V was cut by 8 bases and J by 7 bases, with 20 bases left in between. The CDR3 DNA reads TGTGCCAGCGGAAAACAGGGACGGGGTGGTGGCTACACCTTC. It codes for CASGKQGRGGGYTF.

This clone was detected only a few times. The chain is built from TRBV29-1 and TRBJ1-3; the D is unclear. This CDR3 spans 11 amino acids. Germline CDR1 is SQVTM and CDR2 is ANQGSEA. Trimming removed 6 bases at V and 9 bases at J, with 12 bases between. As DNA, the CDR3 is TGCAGCGTCCGGGTCGAGGGCACCATATATTTT. Protein: CSVRVEGTIYF.

The chain combines TRBV20-1 with TRBJ1-5, with D hard to call. This CDR3 is 13 amino acids long. CDR1 DFQATT and CDR2 SNEGSKA come from the germline V gene (reference sequence). V was cut by 3 bases and J by 3 bases, with 9 bases left in between. Written as DNA, the CDR3 is TGCAGTGCTAGTGCGGGTTCCAATCAGCCCCAGCATTTT. Residues: CSASAGSNQPQHF.

V gene TRBV2 combines with J gene TRBJ1-2; TRBD1 might be the D (5 bases). CDR3 size: 13 residues. Germline V CDR1 and CDR2: SNHLY, FYNNEI. V was trimmed by 7 bases and J by 1 base, leaving 10 bases between them. CDR3 in amino acids: CASNMGLNYGYTF. The CDR3 DNA follows: TGTGCCAGCAATATGGGACTTAACTATGGCTACACCTTC.

The genes are TRBV18 and TRBJ2-2; 8 bases align to TRBD1. The CDR3 has 16 amino acids. V gave up 3 bases and J gave up 4 bases; unmatched junction bases: 7. Looked up from germline, CDR1 is KGHSH and CDR2 is LQKENI. CDR3 nucleotides: TGTGCCAGCTCACCCGCCGGACAGGGAGGCACCGGGGAGCTGTTTTTT. This translates into CASSPAGQGGTGELFF.

This chain joins TRBV27 and TRBJ1-6; 7 bases match TRBD1. V lost 0 bases, J lost 8 bases, and 7 bases stayed unmatched. Germline CDR1 is MNHEY and CDR2 is SMNVEV (reference sequence). There are 16 residues in the CDR3. The CDR3 bases are TGTGCCAGCAGTTTATCTGGGACAGAAATCTATTCACCCCTCCACTTT. This gives the protein CASSLSGTEIYSPLHF.

The V gene is TRBV30, the J gene TRBJ1-1; a possible D gene is TRBD1 (5 bases). Germline CDR1 GTSNPN, CDR2 SVGIG (reference sequence). The CDR3 is 14 amino acids. Trimming took 3 bases from V and 1 from J, leaving 12 bases between them. The CDR3 region is CAWRGARGNTEAFF. In DNA, the CDR3 is TGTGCCTGGAGAGGGGCCAGAGGGAACACTGAAGCTTTCTTT.

V and J are TRBV7-2 and TRBJ2-1; possibly TRBD1 for D (6 bases). This CDR3 region has 12 residues. With 5 bases removed from V and 12 bases from J, the gap between germline ends came to 14 bases. Germline lookup yields CDR1 SGHTA and CDR2 FQGNSA. This CDR3 reads CASSLDRIGQFF. Here the CDR3 DNA reads TGTGCCAGCAGCCTAGACAGGATTGGGCAGTTCTTC.

The chain links TRBV5-1 to TRBJ1-4; the match to TRBD1 covers 9 bases. The CDR3 totals 17 residues. Per the germline V gene, CDR1 is SGHRS and CDR2 is YFSETQ. The V segment lost 1 base and the J segment 3 bases; nucleotides outside the gene matches: 7. The chain's CDR3 is CASSLLGQGSPNEKLFF. As DNA, the CDR3 is TGCGCCAGCAGCTTGTTGGGACAGGGCTCACCTAATGAAAAACTGTTTTTT.

V gene TRBV7-9 combines with J gene TRBJ1-2; no firm D call. The CDR3 runs to 16 residues. Germline lookup yields CDR1 SEHNR and CDR2 FQNEAQ (reference sequence). Trimming left V 3 bases short and J 7 bases short, with 21 bases between. This CDR3 reads CASSFPGASIGVGYTF. CDR3 coding DNA: TGTGCCAGCAGCTTTCCGGGCGCAAGCATCGGGGTTGGCTACACCTTC.

The chain uses TRBV7-9 and TRBJ1-5; TRBD1 aligns across 9 bases. V shed 3 bases, J shed 6 bases, and the junction held 6 bases outside the gene matches. Germline CDR1 and CDR2: SEHNR and FQNEAQ (reference sequence). The CDR3 covers 15 residues. CDR3 region: CASSFSTTGGQPQHF. The CDR3 nucleotides read TGTGCCAGCAGCTTTTCTACGACAGGGGGTCAGCCCCAGCATTTT.